This entry lists 14 T cell receptor beta chains sequenced from one sample in a study of identical twins. Using its own MiXCR run on the 5' RACE reads, TCRdb lists one record per CDR3 protein. The sample includes about 890,000 distinct CDR3 sequences, approximately 13% seen only once; the top ten take about 1.6%. The same data also contributed to another study, on yellow fever vaccine responses in identical twins.

Specimen: PBMCs. These receptor sequences come from a woman aged 18-29 years in good health.

This clonotype was seen repeatedly, ten times or more. V usage is TRBV29-1 and J usage is TRBJ1-1; no clear D gene. Germline CDR1 reads SQVTM; CDR2 reads ANQGSEA. Trimming removed 6 bases at V and 5 bases at J, with 28 bases between. This CDR3 has 17 amino acids. The CDR3: CSVYPEVREGRRTEAFF. CDR3 nucleotide sequence: TGCAGCGTCTATCCGGAGGTTCGGGAAGGAAGAAGGACTGAAGCTTTCTTT.

The genes are TRBV14 and TRBJ2-1; D is unclear. The germline CDR1 and CDR2 sequences are SGHDN and FVKESK. This CDR3 region has 16 residues. V was shortened by 1 base and J by 2 bases, with 12 bases between the two germline ends. CDR3 nucleotide sequence: TGTGCCAGCAGCCAAGTCTTAAGCCCAGCCTACAATGAGCAGTTCTTC. It encodes CASSQVLSPAYNEQFF.

This clonotype was detected a few times. The CDR3 is CASSRDSVASTDTQYF. CDR3 sequence (DNA): TGTGCCAGCAGCCGGGACAGTGTAGCTAGCACAGATACGCAGTATTTT. The genes are TRBV28 and TRBJ2-3; TRBD1 matches 7 bases. V lost 6 bases, J lost 0 bases, and 9 bases stayed unmatched. The CDR3 has 16 residues. Germline V gene data show CDR1 as MDHEN and CDR2 as SYDVKM.

This clonotype appeared a few times. The V call is TRBV11-2, the J call TRBJ1-2; a weak D match, TRBD1 (5 bases). Germline V gene data show CDR1 as SGHAT and CDR2 as FQNNGV. The germline V and J ends were trimmed by 5 bases and 4 bases, with 20 bases remaining between them. This CDR3 contains 16 residues. CDR3 amino acids: CASSEGGGFGTYGYTF. CDR3 sequence (DNA): TGTGCCAGCAGCGAAGGAGGCGGTTTTGGGACCTATGGCTACACCTTC.

The CDR3 is CASSPNLAGSEQFF. The CDR3 DNA is TGCGCCAGCAGCCCTAACTTAGCGGGGTCTGAGCAGTTCTTC. This chain joins TRBV5-1 and TRBJ2-1; 8 bases are shared with TRBD2. The CDR3 is 14 amino acids. CDR1 SGHRS and CDR2 YFSETQ come from the germline V gene. With V trimmed by 4 bases and J by 9 bases, 9 bases remained unmatched.

This clonotype has only a few counts. The chain links TRBV7-3 to TRBJ2-1; TRBD2 matches 10 bases. Germline CDR1 and CDR2: SGHTA and FQGTGA. V shed 4 bases, J shed 12 bases, and the junction held 6 bases outside the gene matches. The CDR3 has 13 amino acids. CDR3 nucleotide sequence: TGTGCCAGCAGCTCAACTTTAGCGGGAGGGCAGTTCTTC. Translation gives CASSSTLAGGQFF.

This clonotype was counted many times. J is TRBJ2-7 and V is TRBV12-3 or TRBV12-4; D unresolved. CDR3 size: 13 residues. The V gene lost 2 bases and the J gene lost 3 bases, with 8 bases spanning the gap. The CDR3 reads CASSLSPGYEQYF. The CDR3 DNA reads as TGTGCCAGCAGTTTAAGTCCGGGCTACGAGCAGTACTTC.

V and J are TRBV10-2 and TRBJ1-5, with 7 positions matching TRBD1. Trimming removed 4 bases from V and 2 bases from J; junction bases left unmatched: 5. Germline V CDR1 and CDR2: WSHSY, SAAADI. The CDR3 is made up of 15 amino acids. CDR3 in amino acids: CASSATGDGNQPQHF. The CDR3 DNA sequence: TGCGCCAGCAGTGCCACAGGGGATGGCAATCAGCCCCAGCATTTT.

Only a few counts were recorded for this clonotype. The V and J genes are TRBV20-1 and TRBJ2-3; TRBD1 matches at 9 bases. The CDR3 sequence is 18 residues long. The V gene end was trimmed by 5 bases and the J gene end by 1 base; junction bases not matched to a gene: 16. Germline-derived CDR1 and CDR2 are DFQATT and SNEGSKA (reference sequence). The CDR3 DNA is TGCAGTGCTCCTACTAGGGACAGGGCCGCGAGCGGCACAGATACGCAGTATTTT. Amino acids: CSAPTRDRAASGTDTQYF.

This clonotype was observed a few times. The chain carries TRBV10-3 and TRBJ2-6; maybe TRBD2 (6 bases). V lost 3 bases, J lost 0 bases, and 15 bases lay in between. Germline V lookup: CDR1 ENHRY, CDR2 SYGVKD. CDR3 size: 18 residues. This chain's CDR3 is CAISESAGRSSGANVLTF. The CDR3 nucleotides are TGTGCCATCAGTGAATCTGCGGGACGGAGCTCTGGGGCCAACGTCCTGACTTTC.

The J gene is TRBJ2-3, the V gene TRBV28, with 8 positions matching TRBD2. Germline V gene sequence: CDR1 MDHEN, CDR2 SYDVKM. This CDR3 has 21 residues. V shed 5 bases, J shed 3 bases, and the junction held 25 bases outside the gene matches. CDR3: CASSPLVDVGAGREATDTQYF. As DNA, the CDR3 is TGTGCCAGCAGTCCCCTCGTCGACGTGGGGGCAGGGCGGGAGGCAACAGATACGCAGTATTTT. Supplemented by reference TRBV28 and TRBJ2-3, the full variable domain reads DVKVTQSSRYLVKRTGEKVFLECVQDMDHENMFWYRQDPGLGLRLIYFSYDVKMKEKGDIPEGYSVSREKKERFSLILESASTNQTSMYLCASSPLVDVGAGREATDTQYFGPGTRLTVL.

The DNA for the CDR3 is TGTGCCAGCAGTGAATCCGTCCGGACAATGGACGAGCAGTACTTC. Translating it yields CASSESVRTMDEQYF. This rearrangement joins TRBV25-1 to TRBJ2-7; perhaps TRBD1 as D (5 bases). The V end was cut by 1 base, the J end by 5 bases, with 15 bases between. The germline V gene encodes CDR1 MGHDK and CDR2 SYGVNS. CDR3 length: 15 residues.

In the case of this clonotype: This may arise from a read error, as a much more abundant clone is one base away. The chain uses TRBV4-1 and TRBJ2-2; TRBD1 matches at 8 bases. Germline assignment: CDR1 MGHRA and CDR2 YSYEKL. V gave up 4 bases and J gave up 6 bases; unmatched junction bases: 10. This CDR3 is 16 amino acids long. The CDR3 reads CASSLGQGRGPGELFF. The DNA for the CDR3 is TGCGCCAGCAGCCTCGGACAGGGAAGGGGTCCCGGGGAGCTGTTTTTT.

This clonotype showed up just a few times. V is TRBV29-1 and J is TRBJ1-4; possible D gene TRBD1, 6 bases. Per the germline V gene, CDR1 is SQVTM and CDR2 is ANQGSEA. Trimming removed 4 bases at V and 4 bases at J, with 13 bases between. CDR3 size: 14 residues. CDR3 in amino acids: CSVVQDRLNEKLFF. CDR3 in DNA: TGCAGCGTTGTCCAGGACAGACTTAATGAAAAACTGTTTTTT.